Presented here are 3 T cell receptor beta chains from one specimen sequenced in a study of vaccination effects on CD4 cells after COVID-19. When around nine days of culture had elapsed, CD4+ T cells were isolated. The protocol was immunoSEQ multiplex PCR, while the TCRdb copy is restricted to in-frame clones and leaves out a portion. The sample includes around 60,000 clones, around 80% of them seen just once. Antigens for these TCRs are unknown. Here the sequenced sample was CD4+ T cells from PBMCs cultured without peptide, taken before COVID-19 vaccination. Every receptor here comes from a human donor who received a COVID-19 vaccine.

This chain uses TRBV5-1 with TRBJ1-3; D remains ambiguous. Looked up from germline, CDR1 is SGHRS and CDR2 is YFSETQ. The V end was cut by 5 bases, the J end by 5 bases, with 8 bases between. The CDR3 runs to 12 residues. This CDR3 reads CASRITRNTIYF. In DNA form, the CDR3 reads TGCGCCAGCAGAATAACCCGAAACACCATATATTTT.

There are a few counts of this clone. This CDR3 is CASSAWGAQGKGYTF. Written as DNA, the CDR3 is TGTGCCAGCAGCGCCTGGGGGGCGCAGGGGAAAGGCTACACCTTC. V is TRBV21-1 and J is TRBJ1-2. TRBV21-1 is termed a pseudogene. The CDR3 is 15 amino acids.

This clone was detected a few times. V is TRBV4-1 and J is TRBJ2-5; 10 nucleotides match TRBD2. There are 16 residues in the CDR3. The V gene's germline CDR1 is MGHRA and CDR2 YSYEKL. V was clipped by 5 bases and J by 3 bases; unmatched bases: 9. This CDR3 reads CASSSWGAGGKETQYF. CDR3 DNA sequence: TGCGCCAGCAGCTCCTGGGGAGCGGGGGGGAAAGAGACCCAGTACTTC.